These T cell receptor beta chains were read from a single sample in a study of blood T cell repertoires in COVID-19. Clones were sequenced by immunoSEQ multiplex PCR, and TCRdb holds only the in-frame ones, with some missing. Altogether around 140,000 clones are present, 85% to 90% being singletons, with the ten largest covering around 11%. Sequencing input: PBMCs or T cells enriched from blood (not recorded which). These receptors originate from a man aged 60 to 75 who had recovered from COVID-19. Both conserved end residues are part of each CDR3. Fields, in order: D gene, V gene, clone size, J gene, CDR3 length, CDR3 DNA, CDR3 protein. A D gene is named only where the DNA matches it firmly. Size tells how often a clone was seen (once, few, many) or the class of an expanded clone, and some rows leave it out.

d_gene: -
v_gene: TRBV29-1
abundance: once
j_gene: TRBJ1-1
len: 11
CDR3nt: TGCGGCGCGATTAGGAACACTGAAGCTTTCTTT
CDR3aa: CGAIRNTEAFF

d_gene: -
v_gene: TRBV7-8
abundance: -
j_gene: TRBJ1-2
len: 14
CDR3nt: TGTGCCAGCAGCCGGGGAGGGAACAAAGGCGGCTACACCTTC
CDR3aa: CASSRGGNKGGYTF

d_gene: -
v_gene: TRBV3-1/TRBV3-2
abundance: -
j_gene: TRBJ1-6
len: 15
CDR3nt: TGTGCCAGCAGCCACCGGACACGGGATAATTCACCCCTCCACTTT
CDR3aa: CASSHRTRDNSPLHF

d_gene: TRBD1
v_gene: TRBV28
abundance: -
j_gene: TRBJ1-5
len: 16
CDR3nt: TGTGCCAGCAGTTCCACTTACCGACAGGGCGGACAGCCCCAGCATTTT
CDR3aa: CASSSTYRQGGQPQHF

d_gene: TRBD2
v_gene: TRBV15
abundance: once
j_gene: TRBJ2-1
len: 14
CDR3nt: TGTGCCGTGCGACTAGCGGGAGGAGACAATGAGCAGTTCTTC
CDR3aa: CAVRLAGGDNEQFF

d_gene: TRBD1
v_gene: TRBV28
abundance: few
j_gene: TRBJ1-1
len: 17
CDR3nt: TGTGCCAGCAGTTTATATGGGACAGGGGCCATGAACACTGAAGCTTTCTTT
CDR3aa: CASSLYGTGAMNTEAFF

d_gene: -
v_gene: TRBV7-9
abundance: -
j_gene: TRBJ1-1
len: 14
CDR3nt: TGTGCCAGCAGCTTAGGACGGGAGAACACTGAAGCTTTCTTT
CDR3aa: CASSLGRENTEAFF

d_gene: TRBD2
v_gene: TRBV7-6
abundance: -
j_gene: TRBJ2-2
len: 18
CDR3nt: TGTGCCAGCAGCTTAGAGGGAGGACTAGCGGGGGTCACCGGGGAGCTGTTTTTT
CDR3aa: CASSLEGGLAGVTGELFF

d_gene: TRBD1
v_gene: TRBV6-5
abundance: -
j_gene: TRBJ1-2
len: 16
CDR3nt: TGTGCCAGCAGTTCCGGGACAGGGTTCTGGAACTATGGCTACACCTTC
CDR3aa: CASSSGTGFWNYGYTF

d_gene: -
v_gene: TRBV10-2
abundance: -
j_gene: TRBJ2-2
len: 16
CDR3nt: TGCGCCGGCCGGGACAACCAAGTCGCGAACACCGGGGAGCTGTTTTTT
CDR3aa: CAGRDNQVANTGELFF

d_gene: -
v_gene: TRBV4-1
abundance: -
j_gene: TRBJ1-5
len: 15
CDR3nt: TGCGCCAGCAGCCATCCCGGGGGGGTAGCTCAGCCCCAGCATTTT
CDR3aa: CASSHPGGVAQPQHF

d_gene: -
v_gene: TRBV12-3/TRBV12-4
abundance: -
j_gene: TRBJ1-3
len: 12
CDR3nt: TGTGCCATACAGAGCTCTGGAAACACCATATATTTT
CDR3aa: CAIQSSGNTIYF

d_gene: -
v_gene: TRBV2
abundance: -
j_gene: TRBJ1-5
len: 15
CDR3nt: TGTGCCAGCAGCGCCGACAGAACGAGCAATCAGCCCCAGCATTTT
CDR3aa: CASSADRTSNQPQHF

d_gene: -
v_gene: TRBV7-2
abundance: once
j_gene: TRBJ1-2
len: 13
CDR3nt: TGTGCCAGCAGCTTACAGGGAAGAGGTGGCTACACCTTC
CDR3aa: CASSLQGRGGYTF

d_gene: -
v_gene: TRBV9
abundance: -
j_gene: TRBJ2-2
len: 15
CDR3nt: TGTGCCAGCAGCGTAGCGGGACTGAACACCGGGGAGCTGTTTTTT
CDR3aa: CASSVAGLNTGELFF

d_gene: -
v_gene: TRBV19
abundance: -
j_gene: TRBJ1-3
len: 14
CDR3nt: TGTGCCAGTAAACCAGGGTTGATTGGAAACACCATATATTTT
CDR3aa: CASKPGLIGNTIYF

d_gene: TRBD2
v_gene: TRBV4-2
abundance: -
j_gene: TRBJ2-7
len: 16
CDR3nt: TGTGCCAGCAGCCAAGACGCAAATAGCGGGGTTTACGAGCAGTACTTC
CDR3aa: CASSQDANSGVYEQYF

d_gene: TRBD2
v_gene: TRBV7-2
abundance: -
j_gene: TRBJ2-3
len: 13
CDR3nt: TGTGCCAGCAGTAGCGGGAGTTCAGATACGCAGTATTTT
CDR3aa: CASSSGSSDTQYF

d_gene: -
v_gene: TRBV7-9
abundance: -
j_gene: TRBJ2-2
len: 12
CDR3nt: TGTGCCAGCAGGGGGCAGACGGGGGAGCTGTTTTTT
CDR3aa: CASRGQTGELFF

d_gene: TRBD1
v_gene: TRBV4-2
abundance: -
j_gene: TRBJ1-2
len: 15
CDR3nt: TGTGCCAGCAGCACTACAGGGGGCTTTGACTATGGCTACACCTTC
CDR3aa: CASSTTGGFDYGYTF

d_gene: -
v_gene: TRBV19
abundance: few
j_gene: TRBJ1-1
len: 14
CDR3nt: TGTGCCAGTACCGCCGGACAGATCAACACTGAAGCTTTCTTT
CDR3aa: CASTAGQINTEAFF

d_gene: -
v_gene: TRBV29-1
abundance: -
j_gene: TRBJ1-3
len: 12
CDR3nt: TGCAGCGTTGACGGAGGGGGAAACACCATATATTTT
CDR3aa: CSVDGGGNTIYF

d_gene: -
v_gene: TRBV6-5
abundance: -
j_gene: TRBJ1-3
len: 14
CDR3nt: TGTGCCAGCCTGCAAGGCTTTAGTGTCCGGAGCATATATTTT
CDR3aa: CASLQGFSVRSIYF

d_gene: -
v_gene: TRBV2
abundance: -
j_gene: TRBJ2-3
len: 16
CDR3nt: TGTGCCAGCAGTGGGGCGAGGGGGAAAAGCACAGATACGCAGTATTTT
CDR3aa: CASSGARGKSTDTQYF

d_gene: TRBD1
v_gene: TRBV28
abundance: -
j_gene: TRBJ2-2
len: 16
CDR3nt: TGTGCCAGCAGTTTATTTGGGACAGTAAACACCGGGGAGCTGTTTTTT
CDR3aa: CASSLFGTVNTGELFF

d_gene: -
v_gene: TRBV30
abundance: -
j_gene: TRBJ1-3
len: 14
CDR3nt: TGTGCCTGGGGCAGGGTAGCCTCTGGAAACACCATATATTTT
CDR3aa: CAWGRVASGNTIYF